These T cell receptor beta chains were read from a single sample in a study of graft-versus-host responses after intestinal transplantation. Clones were read by immunoSEQ multiplex PCR, and TCRdb kept only the in-frame ones, dropping some. The sample carries about 29,000 clones, 70% to 90% recorded once. This specimen was PBMCs, taken approximately 460 days after intestinal transplantation. Every receptor here comes from a human patient who received an intestinal transplant, so some T cells may come from the graft donor. The CDR3 runs from the conserved cysteine through the conserved F or W. D genes are given only for firm matches. The size of a clone is reported for some rows only, either as once, few or many, or as a class for expanded clones.

v_gene	j_gene	d_gene	abundance	CDR3aa	CDR3nt
TRBV6-6	TRBJ1-6	-	-	CASRGQNNSPLHF	TGTGCCAGCAGAGGACAGAATAATTCACCCCTCCACTTT
TRBV7-3	TRBJ1-4	-	-	CASSSVATNEKLFF	TGTGCCAGCAGCTCTGTTGCAACTAATGAAAAACTGTTTTTT
TRBV27	TRBJ2-2	TRBD2	-	CASSLYLAGTTGELFF	TGTGCCAGCAGTTTATATCTAGCGGGAACCACCGGGGAGCTGTTTTTT
TRBV4-1	TRBJ2-7	-	-	CASSQGQGSAYEQYF	TGCGCCAGCAGCCAAGGCCAGGGCAGCGCCTACGAGCAGTACTTC
TRBV5-4	TRBJ2-5	-	-	CASGWWGQETQYF	TGTGCCAGCGGGTGGTGGGGTCAAGAGACCCAGTACTTC
TRBV6-4	TRBJ1-2	-	-	CASSFVSYGYTF	TGTGCCAGCAGCTTCGTGAGCTATGGCTACACCTTC
TRBV6-6	TRBJ2-2	-	-	CASSPTGPNTGELFF	TGTGCCAGCAGTCCTACTGGCCCGAACACCGGGGAGCTGTTTTTT
TRBV29-1	TRBJ1-1	TRBD1	-	CSARDHQQGAFF	TGCAGCGCTAGGGACCATCAACAGGGGGCTTTCTTT
TRBV28	TRBJ1-4	-	-	CASSDPDSREKLFF	TGTGCCAGCAGTGACCCGGACAGTCGAGAAAAACTGTTTTTT
TRBV6-5	TRBJ1-1	-	-	CASTGGGGLDF	TGTGCCAGCACCGGAGGCGGGGGCCTTGACTTT
TRBV19	TRBJ2-5	-	-	CASSIDATGGTQYF	TGTGCCAGTAGTATTGACGCCACCGGTGGGACCCAGTACTTC
TRBV6-1	TRBJ2-7	-	-	CASSTSTRGYEQYF	TGTGCCAGCAGTACTTCTACCAGGGGCTACGAGCAGTACTTC
TRBV6-1	TRBJ1-5	-	-	CASSDLGYQPQHF	TGTGCCAGCAGTGACTTGGGGTATCAGCCCCAGCATTTT
TRBV6-5	TRBJ1-4	TRBD1	-	CASTARTGGNEKLFF	TGTGCCAGCACGGCCAGGACAGGCGGAAATGAAAAACTGTTTTTT
TRBV5-1	TRBJ2-2	-	-	CASSSGTTNTGELFF	TGCGCCAGCAGCTCCGGGACAACTAACACCGGGGAGCTGTTTTTT
TRBV2	TRBJ1-3	-	-	CASSEGAGSGNTIYF	TGTGCCAGCAGTGAAGGTGCAGGCTCTGGAAACACCATATATTTT
TRBV5-4	TRBJ2-7	-	-	CASRIGGTYEQYF	TGTGCCAGCAGGATAGGGGGGACCTACGAGCAGTACTTC
TRBV27	TRBJ1-4	-	-	CASSFHLARNIEKLFF	TGTGCCAGCAGTTTTCATCTGGCCAGGAATATTGAAAAACTGTTTTTT
TRBV7-8	TRBJ2-7	-	-	CASSPRQPYEQYF	TGTGCCAGCAGCCCCAGACAGCCTTACGAGCAGTACTTC
TRBV27	TRBJ2-5	-	few	CASSPLELGQTQYF	TGTGCCAGCAGTCCACTCGAACTAGGGCAGACCCAGTACTTC
TRBV5-1	TRBJ2-7	TRBD1	-	CASSRGQGPYEQYF	TGCGCCAGCAGCCGAGGACAGGGCCCCTACGAGCAGTACTTC
TRBV28	TRBJ2-7	TRBD1	few	CASTLSPGQAYEQYF	TGTGCCAGCACCCTTTCTCCGGGACAGGCCTACGAGCAGTACTTC
TRBV6-1	TRBJ2-1	-	-	CASSDNNEQFF	TGTGCCAGCAGTGACAACAATGAGCAGTTCTTC
TRBV30	TRBJ2-3	TRBD2	-	CAWRGGLLSRTSGDRPSTDTQYF	TGTGCCTGGAGGGGGGGACTCCTATCAAGGACTAGCGGGGACAGACCTAGCACAGATACGCAGTATTTT
TRBV11-2	TRBJ2-7	-	-	CASSLEYEQYF	TGTGCCAGCAGCTTAGAATACGAGCAGTACTTC
TRBV5-1	TRBJ2-1	TRBD1	once	CASKGTGTDSYNEQFF	TGCGCCAGCAAAGGCACCGGGACAGATTCTTACAATGAGCAGTTCTTC
TRBV28	TRBJ1-5	-	-	CASSPDRIRPQHF	TGTGCCAGCAGTCCCGACCGCATTAGGCCCCAGCATTTT
TRBV6-1	TRBJ1-1	-	-	CASSPPLNTEAFF	TGTGCCAGCAGTCCTCCCCTGAACACTGAAGCTTTCTTT
TRBV5-6	TRBJ2-1	-	-	CASSSGPIAAPYNEQFF	TGTGCCAGCAGCTCTGGCCCTATAGCGGCACCCTACAATGAGCAGTTCTTC
TRBV5-6	TRBJ1-1	-	-	CASSLGTEAFF	TGTGCCAGCAGCTTGGGCACTGAAGCTTTCTTT
TRBV5-8	TRBJ2-1	-	-	CASSLVGVGEAEQFF	TGTGCCAGCAGCTTGGTTGGCGTAGGAGAGGCTGAGCAGTTCTTC
TRBV15	TRBJ2-5	TRBD2	-	CATSTRTSGKETQYF	TGTGCCACCAGCACCAGGACTAGCGGGAAAGAGACCCAGTACTTC
TRBV19	TRBJ1-1	-	-	CASSRSGENTEAFF	TGTGCCAGTAGTCGCTCAGGGGAGAACACTGAAGCTTTCTTT
TRBV5-5	TRBJ1-5	-	-	CASSSDSLSNQPQHF	TGTGCCAGCAGCTCAGACAGCCTAAGCAATCAGCCCCAGCATTTT
TRBV7-9	TRBJ1-6	TRBD1	-	CASSRTGDNSPLHF	TGTGCCAGCAGCCGCACAGGGGACAATTCACCCCTCCACTTT
TRBV11-2	TRBJ2-7	TRBD2	-	CASSLGSGSYEQYF	TGTGCCAGCAGCTTAGGAAGCGGGAGCTACGAGCAGTACTTC
TRBV27	TRBJ2-3	-	-	CASSLITRARTDTQYF	TGTGCCAGCAGTTTAATTACCAGAGCTCGGACAGATACGCAGTATTTT
TRBV12-2	TRBJ1-2	-	-	CASRRVVQGIIGYTF	TGTGCAAGTCGCAGAGTAGTGCAGGGTATTATTGGCTACACCTTC
TRBV6-5	TRBJ2-7	-	once	CASSSLQLSSYEQYF	TGTGCCAGCAGTTCCCTTCAGTTAAGCTCCTACGAGCAGTACTTC
TRBV4-1	TRBJ1-1	-	-	CASSPESTDTEAFF	TGCGCCAGCAGCCCAGAGTCTACGGACACTGAAGCTTTCTTT
TRBV6-5	TRBJ1-1	-	-	CASSYGGTEAFF	TGTGCCAGCAGTTATGGGGGCACTGAAGCTTTCTTT
TRBV5-1	TRBJ2-7	TRBD2	few	CASSWGLAGNSYEQYF	TGCGCCAGCAGCTGGGGACTAGCGGGCAATTCCTACGAGCAGTACTTC
TRBV10-3	TRBJ1-1	-	-	CATGPGGNTEAFF	TGTGCCACGGGACCGGGTGGGAACACTGAAGCTTTCTTT
TRBV19	TRBJ2-1	TRBD1	few	CASSMARTGNNEQFF	TGTGCCAGTAGTATGGCCCGGACAGGAAACAATGAGCAGTTCTTC
TRBV5-1	TRBJ2-5	TRBD2	once	CASSLAPSRRSGAQETQYF	TGCGCCAGCAGCTTGGCCCCGAGTCGGCGTAGCGGGGCCCAAGAGACCCAGTACTTC
TRBV5-8	TRBJ2-7	-	-	CASSLTGSSYEQYF	TGTGCCAGCAGCTTGACTGGAAGCTCCTACGAGCAGTACTTC
TRBV6-1	TRBJ1-2	-	-	CASRNRANYGYTF	TGTGCCAGCAGGAACAGGGCTAACTATGGCTACACCTTC
TRBV6-6	TRBJ2-7	-	-	CASSSINQMNEQYF	TGTGCCAGCAGTTCGATAAACCAAATGAACGAGCAGTACTTC
TRBV7-3	TRBJ2-5	TRBD2	few	CASSPLAGGTLETQYF	TGTGCCAGCAGCCCGTTAGCGGGAGGGACCTTGGAGACCCAGTACTTC
TRBV18	TRBJ2-7	-	-	CASSPGEPNSYEQYF	TGTGCCAGCTCACCTGGGGAACCGAACTCCTACGAGCAGTACTTC
TRBV5-8	TRBJ2-2	TRBD2	-	CASSLEGVGGPGELFF	TGTGCCAGCAGCCTAGAAGGAGTGGGAGGGCCCGGGGAGCTGTTTTTT
TRBV7-4	TRBJ2-1	TRBD2	few	CASSFMYSGRNEQFF	TGTGCCAGCAGCTTCATGTATAGCGGGAGGAATGAGCAGTTCTTC
TRBV7-2	TRBJ1-1	-	-	CASSLRSQANTEAFF	TGTGCCAGCAGCTTACGGAGCCAGGCGAACACTGAAGCTTTCTTT
TRBV7-8	TRBJ1-1	-	-	CASSLAHVTLNTEAFF	TGTGCCAGCAGCTTAGCGCATGTGACATTGAACACTGAAGCTTTCTTT
TRBV7-8	TRBJ1-2	-	few	CASSLARGNGYTF	TGTGCCAGCAGCTTAGCCAGGGGCAACGGCTACACCTTC
TRBV6-5	TRBJ1-1	-	once	CASWTVRNTEAFF	TGTGCCAGCTGGACAGTTAGAAACACTGAAGCTTTCTTT
TRBV7-9	TRBJ1-3	-	-	CASSLLGGRWGNTIYF	TGTGCCAGCAGCTTACTGGGGGGGCGCTGGGGAAACACCATATATTTT
TRBV29-1	TRBJ2-7	TRBD1	-	CSVEEGQGAYEQYF	TGCAGCGTTGAAGAGGGACAGGGGGCCTACGAGCAGTACTTC
TRBV2	TRBJ2-5	TRBD2	-	CASTGLAGETQYF	TGTGCCAGCACAGGACTAGCGGGGGAGACCCAGTACTTC